Listed here is a single T cell receptor (beta chain). Its antigen is undetermined. This CDR3 is built from 19 residues. In germline, CDR1 is KGHSH, CDR2 LQKENI. Trimming stripped 3 bases from V and 5 bases from J, with 26 bases between. TCRdb keeps only in-frame clones here, not all; method: immunoSEQ multiplex PCR. The table records roughly 71,000 clones, 65% to 90% of them present only once. The entry originates in a study of OX40 agonist ivuxolimab in advanced cancers. Looking at the study overall: The dose-escalation group included hepatocellular carcinoma, melanoma, renal cell carcinoma and head and neck cancer.

General study points: There was clonal expansion of CD4+ and CD8+ blood T cells by week 6 at 0.1 to 3.0 mg/kg. The average count of expanded clones was higher among CD8+ T cells than among CD4+.

The starting material was CD4+ or CD8+ T cells sorted from blood, obtained in a trial of the OX40 agonist ivuxolimab. The sequence was collected from an adult with an advanced solid tumor such as melanoma, head and neck, liver or kidney cancer. The chain employs TRBV18 and TRBJ2-1, with D perhaps TRBD1 or TRBD2 (5 bases each). The CDR3 loop is CASSPTGVAREVGHNEQFF. In DNA, the CDR3 is TGTGCCAGCTCACCCACCGGGGTAGCTCGAGAGGTGGGGCACAATGAGCAGTTCTTC.